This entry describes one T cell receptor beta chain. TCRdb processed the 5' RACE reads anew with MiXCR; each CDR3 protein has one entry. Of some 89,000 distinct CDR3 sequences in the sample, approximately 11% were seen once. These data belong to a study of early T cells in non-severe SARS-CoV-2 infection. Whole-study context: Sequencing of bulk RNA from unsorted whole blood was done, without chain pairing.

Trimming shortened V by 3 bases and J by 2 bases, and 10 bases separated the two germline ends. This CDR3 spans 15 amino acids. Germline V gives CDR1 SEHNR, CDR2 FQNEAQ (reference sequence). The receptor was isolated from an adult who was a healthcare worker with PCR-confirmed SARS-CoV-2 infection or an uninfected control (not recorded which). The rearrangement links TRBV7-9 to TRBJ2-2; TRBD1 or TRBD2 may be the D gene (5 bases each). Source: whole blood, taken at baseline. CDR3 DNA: TGTGCCAGCAGCTTCCGGGACCCCAACACCGGGGAGCTGTTTTTT. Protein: CASSFRDPNTGELFF. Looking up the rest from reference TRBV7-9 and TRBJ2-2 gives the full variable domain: DTGVSQNPRHKITKRGQNVTFRCDPISEHNRLYWYRQTLGQGPEFLTYFQNEAQLEKSRLLSDRFSAERPKGSFSTLEIQRTEQGDSAMYLCASSFRDPNTGELFFGEGSRLTVL.